Below are 13 T cell receptor beta chains sequenced from a single sample in a study of T cell repertoires in cytomegalovirus infection. A single record per CDR3 protein comes from TCRdb applying MiXCR to the reads. The table shows about 740,000 distinct CDR3 sequences, with 35% occurring only once. The sample was PBMCs. Receptor source: a human donor in good health (CMV status not recorded). Some clones in this sample may be carry-over from other donors' samples.

The chain uses TRBV29-1 and TRBJ1-5; D unresolved. V gave up 5 bases and J gave up 7 bases, with 12 bases separating them. The germline V gene encodes CDR1 SQVTM and CDR2 ANQGSEA. The length of the CDR3 is 12 residues. CDR3 bases: TGCAGCGTTTCTACCGGAACCCAGCCCCAGCATTTT. It codes for CSVSTGTQPQHF.

The table lists this clonotype with a few counts. The chain employs TRBV7-8 and TRBJ2-1, with D tentatively TRBD1 (6 bases). The CDR3 is 14 residues long. Germline values: CDR1 SGHVS, CDR2 FQNEAQ. V was shortened by 5 bases and J by 4 bases, with 12 bases between the two germline ends. The CDR3 nucleotides are TGTGCCAGCAGCAAACCCGGGACATACAATGAGCAGTTCTTC. The encoded protein is CASSKPGTYNEQFF.

This clonotype came up a few times. The rearrangement links TRBV7-3 to TRBJ1-1; D perhaps matches TRBD1 (5 bases). The CDR3 totals 13 residues. Trimming cost V 4 bases and J 5 bases, with 11 bases left between them. The germline gives CDR1 SGHTA, CDR2 FQGTGA. CDR3 residues: CASSSQGPTEAFF. The CDR3 DNA is TGTGCCAGCAGCTCGCAGGGTCCGACTGAAGCTTTCTTT.

This clonotype was seen at least ten times. V usage is TRBV7-8 and J usage is TRBJ1-6; D is possibly TRBD1 (6 bases). Trimming pared 3 bases from V and 1 base from J, leaving 7 bases between. CDR3 length equals 15 residues. Per germline, CDR1 SGHVS and CDR2 FQNEAQ. CDR3 nucleotide sequence: TGTGCCAGCAGCTTTACAGGGTCCTATAATTCACCCCTCCACTTT. It translates to CASSFTGSYNSPLHF. The full variable domain, its missing parts supplied by reference TRBV7-8 and TRBJ1-6, is GAGVSQSPRYKVAKRGQDVALRCDPISGHVSLFWYQQALGQGPEFLTYFQNEAQLDKSGLPSDRFFAERPEGSVSTLKIQRTQQEDSAVYLCASSFTGSYNSPLHFGNGTRLTVT.

CDR3 DNA sequence: TGTGCCAGCAGTGGGCCTAAAATCACAGGCTCTGGGGCCAACGTCCTGACTTTC. Translation gives CASSGPKITGSGANVLTF. The chain couples TRBV28 to TRBJ2-6, with TRBD1 as a possible D gene (5 bases). The germline V gene has CDR1 MDHEN and CDR2 SYDVKM. V was shortened by 5 bases and J by 0 bases, with 17 bases between the two germline ends. This CDR3 comprises 18 residues.

The chain combines TRBV4-2 with TRBJ1-4, with 8 bases fitting TRBD1. Germline loops: CDR1 LGHNA, CDR2 YNFKEQ. This CDR3 region has 15 residues. Trimming took 0 bases from V and 7 from J; bases not matched to a gene: 4. In nucleotides, the CDR3 is TGTGCCAGCAGCCAAGAGGGCAGGGGGCGTGAAAAACTGTTTTTT. Its translation: CASSQEGRGREKLFF.

This clonotype was seen only a few times. V usage is TRBV20-1 and J usage is TRBJ1-6; D remains unclear. V shed 1 base and J shed 10 bases, with 5 bases lying between them. The germline V gene encodes CDR1 DFQATT and CDR2 SNEGSKA (reference sequence). The CDR3 sequence is 11 residues long. The CDR3 DNA is TGCAGTGCTAGAGGGGTGTCACCCCTCCACTTT. Translated, it gives CSARGVSPLHF.

This sequence joins TRBV28 and TRBJ1-5, with D perhaps matching TRBD1 (5 bases). With 6 bases removed from V and 0 bases from J, the gap between germline ends came to 12 bases. Germline V CDR1 and CDR2: MDHEN, SYDVKM. The length of the CDR3 is 15 residues. Written as DNA, the CDR3 is TGTGCCAGCAGGAGGTCGGGGCTTAGCAATCAGCCCCAGCATTTT. It is translated as CASRRSGLSNQPQHF.

The rearrangement joins TRBV28 to TRBJ2-1; 8 nucleotides agree with TRBD2. The CDR3 loop spans 15 amino acids. Germline CDR1 reads MDHEN; CDR2 reads SYDVKM. Unmatched junction bases numbered 11, after V lost 5 bases and J lost 8 bases. CDR3 DNA sequence: TGTGCCAGCAGTCCCCGGGGGGGGGGAGGCTATGAGCAGTTCTTC. Its protein product is CASSPRGGGGYEQFF.

The rearrangement joins TRBV5-1 to TRBJ2-5, with D unclear. CDR3 size: 16 residues. The V end lost 0 bases, the J end lost 0 bases, and 12 bases lay between the germline ends. The germline CDR1 and CDR2 sequences are SGHRS and YFSETQ. CDR3 DNA: TGCGCCAGCAGCTTGGTTTCAGGACGGAACCAAGAGACCCAGTACTTC. Translated, it gives CASSLVSGRNQETQYF.

V and J are TRBV11-2 and TRBJ2-7; unclear D gene. In germline, CDR1 is SGHAT, CDR2 FQNNGV. CDR3 length: 12 amino acids. V was clipped by 1 base and J by 6 bases, with 7 bases between them. CDR3 in DNA: TGTGCCAGCAGCTTAGCTGGGATCGAGCAGTACTTC. It specifies CASSLAGIEQYF.

The chain uses TRBV27 and TRBJ2-1; TRBD2 agrees at 12 bases. Germline V lookup: CDR1 MNHEY, CDR2 SMNVEV (reference sequence). The CDR3 covers 15 residues. J was trimmed by 9 bases and V by 6 bases; bases with no gene match: 9. This CDR3 reads CASRLAGGPAGEQFF. CDR3 DNA sequence: TGTGCCAGCAGGCTAGCGGGAGGGCCGGCTGGTGAGCAGTTCTTC.

In its sample, this clonotype was seen a few times. V and J are TRBV11-2 and TRBJ2-5, with 14 bases lining up with TRBD2. V dropped 6 bases and J dropped 4; count of bases not matched to a gene: 7. The CDR3 sequence is 16 residues long. CDR1 is SGHAT and CDR2 is FQNNGV in the germline V gene. The CDR3 DNA reads as TGTGCCAGCAGTAAAGGGACTAGCGGGAGTCGAGAGACCCAGTACTTC. Translated: CASSKGTSGSRETQYF.